These T cell receptor beta chains were read from a single sample in a study of T-cell reconstitution after alpha-beta-depleted transplantation in children. TCRdb reanalysed the PCR reads using MiXCR and keeps one entry per CDR3 protein. The sample carries 100,000 to 120,000 distinct CDR3 sequences, about a tenth recorded once. Sequencing used PBMCs from the stem cell graft donor, obtained from the stem cell graft. The receptors were sampled from a human donor who donated a stem cell graft to a child with acute lymphoblastic leukemia. The CDR3 runs from the conserved cysteine through the conserved F or W.

TRBJ1-1,TRBV19,CASSRGGGEAFF
TRBJ2-7,TRBV12-3/TRBV12-4,CASSLEGQLHEQYF
TRBJ2-6,TRBV7-6,CASSSSSGANVLTF
TRBJ2-5,TRBV6-2/TRBV6-3,CASSRTVFPYQETQYF
TRBJ1-5,TRBV6-2/TRBV6-3,CASSYTEGDQPQHF
TRBJ2-7,TRBV29-1,CSVVRGISYEQYF
TRBJ2-7,TRBV28,CASRSGSYEQYF
TRBJ2-3,TRBV11-3,CASSLFGQGYTGTDTQYF
TRBJ1-4,TRBV5-6,CASSQWAPSTNEKLFF
TRBJ2-7,TRBV28,CASSSQRTGPAEQYF
TRBJ2-1,TRBV6-1,CASSEASRLEQFF
TRBJ2-5,TRBV12-3/TRBV12-4,CASRTGGRDETQYF
TRBJ2-1,TRBV9,CASSSSLASSYNEQFF
TRBJ2-7,TRBV6-5,CASSYGQTYEQYF
TRBJ2-3,TRBV28,CASSLGSSGPTDTQYF
TRBJ2-5,TRBV19,CASSPGTVPQTQYF
TRBJ2-5,TRBV28,CASRTGPTRQTQYF
TRBJ1-5,TRBV5-1,CASSIFEGQPQHF
TRBJ2-2,TRBV4-2,CASSRGGGGTPGGELFF
TRBJ2-5,TRBV5-1,CASSSGLAGVLAQYF
TRBJ1-5,TRBV18,CASSPTDNQPQHF
TRBJ1-1,TRBV25-1,CASSPRTEGTEAFF
TRBJ1-2,TRBV4-3,CASSQDRPIYGYTF
TRBJ2-2,TRBV6-2/TRBV6-3,CASSYSADGNTGELFF
TRBJ2-1,TRBV19,CASSIATTRWTSGIGEQFF
TRBJ1-1,TRBV25-1,CASSKQGLGTEAFF
TRBJ2-7,TRBV16,CASSLAGGSYEQYF
TRBJ2-7,TRBV29-1,CSVVPSGRYEQYF
TRBJ2-5,TRBV12-3/TRBV12-4,CASSSGTSGKRGETQYF
TRBJ1-4,TRBV25-1,CASTDRRNEKLFF
TRBJ1-1,TRBV7-6,CASSLESTEAFF
TRBJ2-2,TRBV27,CASSLRQGQLFF